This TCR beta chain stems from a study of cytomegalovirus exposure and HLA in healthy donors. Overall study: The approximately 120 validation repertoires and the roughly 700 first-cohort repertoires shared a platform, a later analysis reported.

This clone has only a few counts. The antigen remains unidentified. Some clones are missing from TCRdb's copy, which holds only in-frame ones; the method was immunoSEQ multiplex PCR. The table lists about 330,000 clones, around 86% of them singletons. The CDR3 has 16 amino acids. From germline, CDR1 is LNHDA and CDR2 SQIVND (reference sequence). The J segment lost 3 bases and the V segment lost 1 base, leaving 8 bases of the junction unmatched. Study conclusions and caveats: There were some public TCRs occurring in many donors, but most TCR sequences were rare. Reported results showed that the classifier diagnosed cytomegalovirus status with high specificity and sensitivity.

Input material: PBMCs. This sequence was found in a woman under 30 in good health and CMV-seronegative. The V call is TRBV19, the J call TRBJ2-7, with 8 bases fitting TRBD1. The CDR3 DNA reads TGTGCCAGTAGTATAGCAGATGGGACAGGATTCTACGAGCAGTACTTC. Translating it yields CASSIADGTGFYEQYF.